Listed here are 4 T cell receptor beta chains from one sample, sequenced in a study of human T cells and chemical hapten exposure. Time point here: pre-sensitization, week 0. Treatment in this sample: therapeutic diphenylcyclopropenone sensitization with weekly scalp DPC. TCRdb recomputed calls from the RACE reads with MiXCR, one row per CDR3 protein. The sample lists under 300,000 distinct CDR3 sequences; 7% to 10% were seen once. The specimen comprised whole blood, sampled in connection with sensitization to the hapten diphenylcyclopropenone (DPC). These receptors all come from a woman between 35 and 50 years old with alopecia areata. Some clones in this sample may be carry-over from other donors' samples.

The chain employs TRBV12-3 or TRBV12-4 and TRBJ2-1; 10 bases match TRBD2. J lost 6 bases, V lost 5 bases, and 4 bases had no gene match. The CDR3 has 14 amino acids. CDR3: CASSTGLAVNEQFF. DNA for the CDR3: TGTGCCAGCAGTACCGGACTAGCGGTCAATGAGCAGTTCTTC.

The table lists this clonotype with a few counts. V is TRBV29-1 and J is TRBJ1-2, with TRBD1 as a possible D gene (5 bases). This CDR3 has 14 residues. Germline assignment: CDR1 SQVTM and CDR2 ANQGSEA. The CDR3 DNA follows: TGCATCACTGCCGGGACGCGGGGAGGGTATGGCTACACCTTC. Protein product: CITAGTRGGYGYTF.

The rearrangement joins TRBV4-1 to TRBJ2-7, with 8 bases that match TRBD1. The CDR3 spans 16 residues. The germline CDR1 and CDR2 sequences are MGHRA and YSYEKL. V lost 1 base to trimming and J lost 6 bases; unmatched junction nucleotides: 11. The CDR3 DNA reads TGCGCCAGCAGCCAAGCAATTACAGACAGGGGCTCCGAGCAGTACTTC. The encoded protein is CASSQAITDRGSEQYF.

This clonotype has just a few counts. The chain joins TRBV6-2 or TRBV6-3 to TRBJ2-3; D gene uncertain. This CDR3 has 14 amino acids. Deletions cut 5 bases from V and 6 bases from J, with 15 bases between. Germline values: CDR1 MNHEY, CDR2 SVGEGT. The CDR3 sequence is CASSTPPLVDTQYF. CDR3 sequence (DNA): TGTGCCAGCAGTACCCCTCCTCTTGTGGATACGCAGTATTTT.